This T cell receptor beta chain comes out of a study of blood T cells in healthy people across ages. Sample-barcoded 5' priming and a J-beta primer mix drove a second PCR of roughly 6 to 12 cycles. MiXCR was run by TCRdb on the 5' RACE reads, yielding one entry per CDR3 protein. The sample records about 800,000 distinct CDR3 sequences, about 25% being singletons. Trimming left V 0 bases short and J 0 bases short, with 6 bases between. From germline, CDR1 is SGDLS and CDR2 YYNGEE. This CDR3 contains 15 residues. The sample also formed part of further work on T cells of mothers and their children.

The chain links TRBV9 to TRBJ1-4, with D hard to call. The origin of this receptor is a boy between 5 and 17 years old in good health. The material sequenced was blood. The CDR3 loop reads CASSVAGATNEKLFF. CDR3 sequence (DNA): TGTGCCAGCAGCGTAGCGGGCGCAACTAATGAAAAACTGTTTTTT.